Detailed here is one T cell receptor (beta chain). The specificity of this receptor is unknown. Base-call qualities are not available, and no considerably larger clone is one nucleotide away. Ficoll-Paque density gradient centrifugation was the method used to isolate PBMCs. V trim: 3 bases; J trim: 7 bases; unmatched bases: 14. Taken from the germline V gene, the CDR1 and CDR2 loops are SGHRS and YFSETQ. The CDR3 sequence holds 16 residues, the cysteine and phenylalanine included. Only CDR3 DNA is held: 48 bases, read in frame from base 1. The data originate from a study of T-cell memory formation after mild COVID-19 (TCRdb year 2021). Regarding the research as a whole: Most TCR sequence clusters were specific to one of the two donors. The cohort comprised two young, previously healthy adult volunteers, one female and one male. In a couple of donors, T-cell clones that expanded and contracted after mild COVID-19 were followed by sequencing TCRalpha and TCRbeta repertoires longitudinally. General conclusions and limits of the study: From day 15 to 85, contracting clones showed balanced CD4/CD8 phenotypes, whereas a second wave of clones that expanded from day 15 to 37 leaned towards CD4+. The study covered only a couple of mild cases, and larger cohorts including severe cases with pre-infection samples were considered necessary. Contracting CD4+ clones were located mainly in the CM and EM memory subsets, whereas CD8+ clones were found to be enriched in EMRA. SARS-CoV-2 specificity of the second-wave clones peaking on day 37 was not confirmed. Some responding clones were found in pre-infection memory, which suggests that pre-existing cross-reactive memory T cells took part in the SARS-CoV-2 response.

The reads were generated on an Illumina NovaSeq 6000. Using 5'RACE with constant-segment primers, TCRalpha and TCRbeta cDNA libraries were constructed, with sample barcodes and unique molecular identifiers added in the process. Trizol reagent was used to extract RNA from every sample. Amplification of the libraries took two PCR steps, and the second step added a second sample barcode plus Illumina TruSeq adapters. Libraries were sequenced on an Illumina NovaSeq with 2 x 150 bp paired-end reads. The published analysis was carried out like this. Reads were demultiplexed and collapsed into UMI-guided consensus sequences with migec v1.2.7. Using mixcr v2.1.11, UMI consensuses were aligned to TRA and TRB V and J templates and then assembled into clonotypes. Expanded or contracted clonotypes were those called significant by both edgeR and NoisET, with noise models trained on biological replicates. For edgeR calls, the cutoffs were a false discovery rate-adjusted p below 0.01 and a log2 fold-change threshold of 1. As an exploratory analysis of dynamics, max-normalized trajectories of the 1000 most abundant clonotypes were examined by PCA with hierarchical clustering. Each responding clone was given a CD4 or CD8 phenotype based on the CD4+ and CD8+ repertoires, which had been sequenced separately. TCRdb applied fastp at Q25 and MiXCR to the public reads, then kept only in-frame beta chains. Every entry covers one CDR3 protein and lists the most common genes and DNA from its rows. TCRdb's processing, not the study's, gives the V and J calls here. The sample table shows roughly 180,000 distinct CDR3 sequences, and roughly 10% are seen once. The ten largest make up roughly 3.8% of the sample.

This sequence originates from a man aged 18 to 30 who had mild COVID-19 (a few samples of this study predate the infection). The sample titles of this study are shuffled in the database, so cell type and time point are left out; the donor was told from shared clones. Recombination linked TRBV5-1 to TRBJ1-2, and 8 bases in between align with TRBD1. Sequenced input: PBMCs or a T cell subset sorted from them (not recorded which). The DNA is as follows: TGCGCCAGCAGCTCATCCGGGACAGGCGCGACGGGTGGCTACACCTTC. This encodes CASSSSGTGATGGYTF.